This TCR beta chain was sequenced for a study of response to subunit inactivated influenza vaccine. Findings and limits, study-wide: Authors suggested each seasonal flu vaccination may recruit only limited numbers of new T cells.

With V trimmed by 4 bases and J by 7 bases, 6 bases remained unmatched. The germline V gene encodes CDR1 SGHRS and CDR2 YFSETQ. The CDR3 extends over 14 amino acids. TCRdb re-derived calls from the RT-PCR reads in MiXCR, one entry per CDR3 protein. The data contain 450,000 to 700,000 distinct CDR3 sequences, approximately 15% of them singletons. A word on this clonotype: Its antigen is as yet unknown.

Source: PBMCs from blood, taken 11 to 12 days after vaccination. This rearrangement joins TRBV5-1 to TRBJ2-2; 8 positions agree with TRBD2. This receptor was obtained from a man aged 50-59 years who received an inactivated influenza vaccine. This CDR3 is CASSQYLAGGELFF. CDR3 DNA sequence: TGCGCCAGCAGCCAATACCTAGCGGGCGGGGAGCTGTTTTTT.